Below, one T cell receptor (beta chain) is given with its context. This clonotype appeared a few times. No cognate antigen has been identified for it. Within one base of it there is no much larger clone, and no base qualities were kept. Reading the germline V gene gives CDR1 SGDLS and CDR2 YYNGEE. The CDR3 numbers 16 residues from cysteine through phenylalanine. Only CDR3 DNA remains: 48 bases, in frame from the first base. Germline trimming: 3 bases from V, 4 bases from J; junction bases outside gene matches: 9. TCR cDNA was synthesized by 5'RACE template switching, which introduced a universal primer site and unique molecular identifiers. Priming for cDNA synthesis came from both the TCR alpha and TCR beta constant segments. Library amplification used two PCR steps, and the second PCR step added sample barcodes and sequencing adapters. Sequencing of libraries was done on Illumina HiSeq 2500 (2x100 bp) or NovaSeq (2x150 bp). Regarding the original processing steps: MIGEC handled demultiplexing of reads and collapsing into UMI consensus sequences, while MiXCR performed V(D)J alignment. Using edgeR on replicate PBMC samples, clonotypes were called vaccine-responding if FDR was below 0.01 and the log2 fold change was above 5 up to day 15. Each bulk clonotype received a CD4 or CD8 identity based on whether the sequenced CD4 or CD8 repertoire contained that clonotype at higher abundance. Using fastp trimming at Q25 and MiXCR clonotype assembly, TCRdb reanalyzed the public sequencing data and kept in-frame beta chains. Entries that share a CDR3 protein sequence are merged under the most common genes and DNA. The authors' filters were not applied to this entry. Present in this sample are nearly 550,000 distinct CDR3 sequences, 15% to 20% of which were seen just once. The ten largest clonotypes hold over 11% of the sample.

The data were obtained in a study of T cells after yellow fever vaccination (dated by TCRdb to between 2018 and 2021). With regard to the full study: Libraries from fractions with low cell numbers were prepared with the SMART-Seq v4 Ultra Low Input RNA kit. Blood was drawn at multiple timepoints before and after primary and secondary immunization, with bulk PBMC replicates and cell subsets isolated. Two healthy male donors, one aged 18 to 30 and one aged 30 to 40 years, made up the cohort. To follow T-cell clones before and after both primary and booster YFV17D yellow fever vaccination, bulk TCR alpha and beta repertoires underwent longitudinal sequencing. General conclusions and limits of the study: The study included only two donors, which limits how far the findings can be generalized. Compared with the primary T-cell response, the secondary T-cell response was faster but weaker, reaching its peak on day 5 rather than on day 15. FACS-sorted repertoires could contain abundant contaminating clonotypes from the bulk population, so computational filtering was required. A small share of clonotypes was detected in both CD4 and CD8 compartments, with the overlap likely arising from convergent recombination. After the booster, most clones that had expanded after primary vaccination were detected again (about 97% of CD4 and around nine tenths of CD8), suggesting broad maintenance of memory.

This sample's treatment or condition label indicates: live attenuated yellow fever vaccine strain. At each blood-draw timepoint, two biological replicates of bulk PBMCs were collected. A standard Ficoll-Paque protocol was used to isolate PBMCs from peripheral blood. TriZol was used to extract RNA from bulk PBMCs, CD4 and CD8 fractions, and dextramer-positive and dextramer-negative fractions. The receptor chain draws on TRBV9 and TRBJ2-5; the junction holds 10 bases that match TRBD2. This sequence was found in a man aged 25 to 40 who received the YFV17D yellow fever vaccine. Sequencing used PBMCs, obtained 15 days after the yellow fever booster vaccination. In nucleotides, the sequence is TGTGCCAGCAGCGACAAGTTAGCGGGAGGAACAGAGACCCAGTACTTC. Its translation is CASSDKLAGGTETQYF.